This T cell receptor beta chain is drawn from a study of CD8+ T cells in alopecia areata. Across the whole study: Severity scores in treated patients reflected the percentage of scalp affected.

cDNA prepared by RNA extraction and subsequent reverse transcription served as the template for sequencing. Only in-frame clones appear in the TCRdb table, and some are missing; sequencing was by immunoSEQ multiplex PCR. The repertoire holds approximately 90,000 clones, with 70% to 85% as singletons. Treatment here: oral pan-JAK inhibitor, 5-10 mg twice daily. In this sample, this clone turned up a few times. This CDR3 is 12 amino acids long. Germline CDR1 is GTSNPN and CDR2 is SVGIG (reference sequence). The V end lost 0 bases, the J end lost 11 bases, and 13 bases lay between the germline ends. The clonotype comes from a human donor with alopecia areata. The sequences come from CD8+ T cells sorted from blood, collected at week 44, from a patient treated with tofacitinib. This chain links TRBV30 with TRBJ1-1; a weak D match, TRBD1 (6 bases). CDR3 sequence (DNA): TGTGCCTGGAGTGTAAGGGGGATTGAGGCTTTCTTT. Protein product: CAWSVRGIEAFF.